Below are 27 T cell receptor beta chains sequenced from a single sample in a study of cytomegalovirus exposure and HLA in healthy donors. The primer mix had 60 Vbeta and 13 Jbeta primers. Produced via immunoSEQ multiplex PCR; TCRdb's table is partial and in-frame only. The repertoire holds around 160,000 clones, with 80% to 90% as singletons. Sequencing was performed on PBMCs. The receptors stem from a man between 18 and 35 years old in good health and CMV-seropositive.

The chain has TRBV7-9 and TRBJ2-1; 10 bases fit TRBD2. The CDR3 extends over 15 amino acids. V dropped 5 bases and J dropped 2; count of bases not matched to a gene: 3. The germline CDR1 and CDR2 sequences are SEHNR and FQNEAQ (reference sequence). CDR3: CASSAAGGPYNEQFF. CDR3 coding DNA: TGTGCCAGCAGCGCAGCGGGGGGGCCCTACAATGAGCAGTTCTTC.

The V gene is TRBV18, the J gene TRBJ1-1; TRBD1 matches 8 bases. Germline V gene lookup returns CDR1 KGHSH and CDR2 LQKENI. The CDR3 is 14 amino acids. V trimming: 3 bases; J trimming: 11 bases; junction bases outside the gene matches: 11. DNA for the CDR3: TGTGCCAGCTCACCCCGGACAGGGCCTGAGGAGGCTTTCTTT. Amino acids: CASSPRTGPEEAFF. The variable domain in full, with the rest retrieved from reference TRBV18 and TRBJ1-1, is NAGVMQNPRHLVRRRGQEARLRCSPMKGHSHVYWYRQLPEEGLKFMVYLQKENIIDESGMPKERFSAEFPKEGPSILRIQQVVRGDSAAYFCASSPRTGPEEAFFGQGTRLTVV.

The chain links TRBV4-1 to TRBJ1-5; D remains unclear. This CDR3 has 15 residues. V was shortened by 0 bases and J by 3 bases, with 9 bases between the two germline ends. Germline loops: CDR1 MGHRA, CDR2 YSYEKL. CDR3 loop: CASSQDPAVNQPQHF. CDR3 in DNA: TGCGCCAGCAGCCAAGATCCCGCAGTCAATCAGCCCCAGCATTTT.

This chain links TRBV19 with TRBJ2-3; a weak D match, TRBD1 (6 bases). CDR3 length equals 15 residues. V was cut by 0 bases and J by 0 bases, with 7 bases left in between. The germline V gene encodes CDR1 LNHDA and CDR2 SQIVND (reference sequence). CDR3 sequence reads: CASSIEGASTDTQYF. The CDR3 nucleotides are TGTGCCAGTAGTATAGAGGGGGCAAGCACAGATACGCAGTATTTT.

The gene calls are TRBV6-5 and TRBJ1-5; D is possibly TRBD1 (6 bases). V was pared by 2 bases and J by 5 bases, with 16 bases between. CDR3 length equals 16 residues. Germline CDR1 MNHEY, CDR2 SVGAGI. The CDR3 DNA reads as TGTGCCAGCAGTTACGAACCACAGGGACCCGATCAGCCCCAGCATTTT. Encoded protein: CASSYEPQGPDQPQHF.

V is TRBV11-2 and J is TRBJ1-1; weak D call: TRBD1 (6 bases). Looked up from germline, CDR1 is SGHAT and CDR2 is FQNNGV. V was pared by 3 bases and J by 9 bases, with 17 bases between. The CDR3 length is 14 residues. CDR3 DNA sequence: TGTGCCAGCAGCTTCGGGACACCCCTCGGGCAAGCTTTCTTT. Its protein product is CASSFGTPLGQAFF.

The J gene is TRBJ1-4, the V gene TRBV27, with D possibly matching TRBD1 (6 bases). From germline, CDR1 is MNHEY and CDR2 SMNVEV (reference sequence). This CDR3 spans 15 amino acids. With 5 bases removed from V and 0 bases from J, the gap between germline ends came to 10 bases. The CDR3 reads CASSAWTATNEKLFF. The CDR3 nucleotides read TGTGCCAGCAGTGCCTGGACAGCAACTAATGAAAAACTGTTTTTT.

The chain is built from TRBV7-9 and TRBJ2-5; D is unclear. The better agreement between TRBJ2-7 and the DNA end casts doubt on the J call. Germline V CDR1 and CDR2: SEHNR, FQNEAQ (reference sequence). The CDR3 loop spans 12 amino acids. In nucleotides, the CDR3 is TGTGCCAGCAGTCCCGCCTCCTACGAGCAGTACTTC. This translates into CASSPASYEQYF.

CDR3 sequence reads: CASSSWGGVYEQYF. As DNA, the CDR3 is TGTGCCAGCAGCTCGTGGGGGGGCGTTTACGAGCAGTACTTC. The chain couples TRBV7-8 to TRBJ2-7; D might be TRBD2 (7 bases). Germline CDR1 reads SGHVS; CDR2 reads FQNEAQ. The CDR3 has 14 residues. V gave up 4 bases and J gave up 4 bases, with 14 bases separating them. Filled out from reference TRBV7-8 and TRBJ2-7, the complete variable domain reads GAGVSQSPRYKVAKRGQDVALRCDPISGHVSLFWYQQALGQGPEFLTYFQNEAQLDKSGLPSDRFFAERPEGSVSTLKIQRTQQEDSAVYLCASSSWGGVYEQYFGPGTRLTVT.

V and J are TRBV5-1 and TRBJ1-4; D is unclear. Germline V lookup: CDR1 SGHRS, CDR2 YFSETQ. V lost 3 bases to trimming and J lost 7 bases, with 25 bases between them. The CDR3 contains 18 residues. The CDR3 region has the DNA TGCGCCAGCAGCTCTTGGTCCTCCGGAGGAGTTAGTGGTGAAAAACTGTTTTTT. This encodes CASSSWSSGGVSGEKLFF.

The genes are TRBV30 and TRBJ1-5; D not certain. The CDR3 length is 17 residues. Between the trimmed V and J ends, which lost 3 bases and 4 bases, there was a span of 22 bases. CDR1 is GTSNPN, CDR2 SVGIG, per germline (reference sequence). CDR3 nucleotides: TGTGCCTGGAGCGAGGGTAGGGAACGAACGCGAAATCAGCCCCAGCATTTT. It yields the protein CAWSEGRERTRNQPQHF.

J is TRBJ1-3 and V is TRBV19; 9 nucleotides align to TRBD1. CDR3 length equals 15 residues. V gave up 7 bases and J gave up 6 bases; unmatched junction bases: 10. The germline CDR1 and CDR2 sequences are LNHDA and SQIVND (reference sequence). The CDR3 sequence: CASTNTGGSSNTIYF. The CDR3 bases are TGTGCCAGTACCAACACAGGGGGCAGCTCAAACACCATATATTTT.

The V and J genes are TRBV7-9 and TRBJ1-2; the match to TRBD1 covers 8 bases. The CDR3 has 17 amino acids. From germline, CDR1 is SEHNR and CDR2 FQNEAQ (reference sequence). V gave up 4 bases and J gave up 4 bases; unmatched junction bases: 14. Here the CDR3 reads CASSYTGQAFSFYGYTF. In DNA, the CDR3 is TGTGCCAGCAGCTATACGGGACAGGCCTTCTCCTTCTATGGCTACACCTTC.

The chain employs TRBV13 and TRBJ2-1; D possibly corresponds to TRBD1 (6 bases). The V gene's germline CDR1 is PRHDT and CDR2 FYEKMQ (reference sequence). V lost 5 bases and J 14 bases, leaving 13 bases between the germline ends. The CDR3 has 11 residues. The CDR3 coding sequence is TGTGCCAGCAGCCAGACAAAGGGGGAGTTCTTC. This gives the protein CASSQTKGEFF.

To note about this clone: Other DNA sequences in this sample translate to the same CDR3. This rearrangement joins TRBV25-1 to TRBJ2-3; 8 nucleotides line up with TRBD1. Germline loops: CDR1 MGHDK, CDR2 SYGVNS. V shed 4 bases and J 6 bases; nucleotides not matched to a gene: 18. The CDR3 totals 18 residues. CDR3 coding DNA: TGTGCCAGCAGTGCGTCCGGGACAGGTTTTTACTTCACCGATACGCAGTATTTT. Translated: CASSASGTGFYFTDTQYF.

This chain links TRBV5-1 with TRBJ2-7; the match to TRBD2 covers 12 bases. CDR1 and CDR2 from the germline V gene are SGHRS and YFSETQ. The CDR3 runs 15 residues. Losses at the gene ends were 5 bases for V and 4 bases for J; bases not matched to a gene: 7. The CDR3 DNA sequence: TGCGCCAGCAGACCCGGGACTAGCGGGCCATACGAGCAGTACTTC. Residues: CASRPGTSGPYEQYF.

This rearrangement joins TRBV18 to TRBJ2-5; D might be TRBD1 (5 bases). The CDR3 totals 15 residues. CDR1 KGHSH and CDR2 LQKENI come from the germline V gene. The V end was cut by 3 bases, the J end by 0 bases, with 11 bases between. Here the CDR3 reads CASSPYQGYQETQYF. In DNA form, the CDR3 reads TGTGCCAGCTCACCTTATCAGGGCTACCAAGAGACCCAGTACTTC.

The chain is built from TRBV27 and TRBJ1-2, with 7 positions matching TRBD1. This CDR3 comprises 14 residues. V shed 2 bases and J 8 bases; nucleotides not matched to a gene: 8. Germline V lookup: CDR1 MNHEY, CDR2 SMNVEV (reference sequence). The CDR3 here is CASSLKDREEGYTF. Written as DNA, the CDR3 is TGTGCCAGCAGTTTAAAAGACAGGGAGGAGGGCTACACCTTC.

This clone is a singleton in its sample. The V and J genes are TRBV5-1 and TRBJ1-2; tentatively, D is TRBD1 (6 bases). CDR1 is SGHRS and CDR2 is YFSETQ in the germline V gene. The CDR3 spans 14 residues. Trimming took off 4 bases at V and 4 bases at J, with 14 bases between the two ends. The CDR3 sequence is CASSVGQQTYGYTF. CDR3 coding DNA: TGCGCCAGCAGCGTCGGACAGCAAACCTATGGCTACACCTTC.

The rearrangement links TRBV30 to TRBJ2-3; 10 positions match TRBD2. V was pared by 3 bases and J by 7 bases, with 7 bases of the junction left unmatched. This CDR3 comprises 14 residues. CDR1 is GTSNPN and CDR2 is SVGIG in the germline V gene (reference sequence). The CDR3 spells CAWRLAGSSNTQYF. CDR3 sequence (DNA): TGTGCCTGGAGACTAGCGGGGTCCTCCAATACGCAGTATTTT.

This clone has only a few counts. The V call is TRBV7-8, the J call TRBJ1-4; D unresolved. Germline V CDR1 and CDR2: SGHVS, FQNEAQ. The CDR3 spans 13 residues. V dropped 5 bases and J dropped 8 bases, with 12 bases sitting between them. The CDR3 loop is CASSTRSQEKLFF. CDR3 bases: TGTGCCAGCAGCACCAGGTCCCAAGAAAAACTGTTTTTT.

A few counts support this clone. This chain joins TRBV5-1 and TRBJ1-4; D perhaps matches TRBD1 (6 bases). The CDR3 is 16 amino acids. V lost 3 bases and J lost 2, with 14 bases in between. Germline V gene lookup returns CDR1 SGHRS and CDR2 YFSETQ. CDR3 residues: CASSYHTGWTNEKLFF. In DNA form, the CDR3 reads TGCGCCAGCAGCTACCATACAGGGTGGACTAATGAAAAACTGTTTTTT.

The CDR3, as DNA: TGCGCCAGCGGGACAGGGGTGAACACTGAAGCTTTCTTT. This encodes CASGTGVNTEAFF. The rearrangement links TRBV10-2 to TRBJ1-1; TRBD1 matches at 10 bases. With 8 bases clipped from V and 0 bases from J, the junction kept 0 bases outside the gene matches. Germline V lookup: CDR1 WSHSY, CDR2 SAAADI. The CDR3 sequence is 13 residues long.

This clone was counted once. The chain has TRBV6-1 and TRBJ2-1; D perhaps matches TRBD2 (6 bases). Trimming took off 4 bases at V and 6 bases at J, with 19 bases between the two ends. CDR3 length equals 16 residues. Per the germline V gene, CDR1 is MNHNS and CDR2 is SASEGT. The CDR3 DNA follows: TGTGCCAGCAGTGTTCCGACCGGGACCGGGGGCAATGAGCAGTTCTTC. This codes for CASSVPTGTGGNEQFF.

The genes are TRBV5-1 and TRBJ2-1, with D maybe TRBD1 (5 bases). Germline CDR1 reads SGHRS; CDR2 reads YFSETQ. Trimming shortened V by 4 bases and J by 0 bases, and 11 bases separated the two germline ends. The CDR3 contains 15 residues. As DNA, the CDR3 is TGCGCCAGCAGCCCGACAGATAGCTCCTACAATGAGCAGTTCTTC. Protein sequence: CASSPTDSSYNEQFF.

The chain recombines TRBV9 with TRBJ1-6; perhaps TRBD1 as D (5 bases). This CDR3 contains 15 residues. V was clipped by 0 bases and J by 8 bases, with 12 bases between them. Germline V gene data show CDR1 as SGDLS and CDR2 as YYNGEE. CDR3 nucleotides: TGTGCCAGCAGCGTAGTCCCAGGGTTGGATTCACCCCTCCACTTT. Its translation: CASSVVPGLDSPLHF.

The CDR3 here is CASSNPGLEETQYF. CDR3 sequence (DNA): TGTGCCAGTAGTAATCCGGGACTAGAGGAGACCCAGTACTTC. The gene calls are TRBV19 and TRBJ2-5, with 8 bases that match TRBD2. Looked up from germline, CDR1 is LNHDA and CDR2 is SQIVND (reference sequence). This CDR3 region has 14 residues. V gave up 4 bases and J gave up 5 bases; unmatched junction bases: 6.